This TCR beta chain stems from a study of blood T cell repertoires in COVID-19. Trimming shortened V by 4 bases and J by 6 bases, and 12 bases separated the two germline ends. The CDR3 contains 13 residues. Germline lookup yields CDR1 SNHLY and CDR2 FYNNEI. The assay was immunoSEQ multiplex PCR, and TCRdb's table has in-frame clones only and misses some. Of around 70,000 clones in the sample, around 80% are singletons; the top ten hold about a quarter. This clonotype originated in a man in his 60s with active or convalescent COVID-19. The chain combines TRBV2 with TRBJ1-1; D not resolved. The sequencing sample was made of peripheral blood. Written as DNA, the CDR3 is TGTGCCAGCAGTGGGGAGTCGGATTCTGAAGCTTTCTTT. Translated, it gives CASSGESDSEAFF. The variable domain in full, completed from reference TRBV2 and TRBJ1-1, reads EPEVTQTPSHQVTQMGQEVILRCVPISNHLYFYWYRQILGQKVEFLVSFYNNEISEKSEIFDDQFSVERPDGSNFTLKIRSTKLEDSAMYFCASSGESDSEAFFGQGTRLTVV.